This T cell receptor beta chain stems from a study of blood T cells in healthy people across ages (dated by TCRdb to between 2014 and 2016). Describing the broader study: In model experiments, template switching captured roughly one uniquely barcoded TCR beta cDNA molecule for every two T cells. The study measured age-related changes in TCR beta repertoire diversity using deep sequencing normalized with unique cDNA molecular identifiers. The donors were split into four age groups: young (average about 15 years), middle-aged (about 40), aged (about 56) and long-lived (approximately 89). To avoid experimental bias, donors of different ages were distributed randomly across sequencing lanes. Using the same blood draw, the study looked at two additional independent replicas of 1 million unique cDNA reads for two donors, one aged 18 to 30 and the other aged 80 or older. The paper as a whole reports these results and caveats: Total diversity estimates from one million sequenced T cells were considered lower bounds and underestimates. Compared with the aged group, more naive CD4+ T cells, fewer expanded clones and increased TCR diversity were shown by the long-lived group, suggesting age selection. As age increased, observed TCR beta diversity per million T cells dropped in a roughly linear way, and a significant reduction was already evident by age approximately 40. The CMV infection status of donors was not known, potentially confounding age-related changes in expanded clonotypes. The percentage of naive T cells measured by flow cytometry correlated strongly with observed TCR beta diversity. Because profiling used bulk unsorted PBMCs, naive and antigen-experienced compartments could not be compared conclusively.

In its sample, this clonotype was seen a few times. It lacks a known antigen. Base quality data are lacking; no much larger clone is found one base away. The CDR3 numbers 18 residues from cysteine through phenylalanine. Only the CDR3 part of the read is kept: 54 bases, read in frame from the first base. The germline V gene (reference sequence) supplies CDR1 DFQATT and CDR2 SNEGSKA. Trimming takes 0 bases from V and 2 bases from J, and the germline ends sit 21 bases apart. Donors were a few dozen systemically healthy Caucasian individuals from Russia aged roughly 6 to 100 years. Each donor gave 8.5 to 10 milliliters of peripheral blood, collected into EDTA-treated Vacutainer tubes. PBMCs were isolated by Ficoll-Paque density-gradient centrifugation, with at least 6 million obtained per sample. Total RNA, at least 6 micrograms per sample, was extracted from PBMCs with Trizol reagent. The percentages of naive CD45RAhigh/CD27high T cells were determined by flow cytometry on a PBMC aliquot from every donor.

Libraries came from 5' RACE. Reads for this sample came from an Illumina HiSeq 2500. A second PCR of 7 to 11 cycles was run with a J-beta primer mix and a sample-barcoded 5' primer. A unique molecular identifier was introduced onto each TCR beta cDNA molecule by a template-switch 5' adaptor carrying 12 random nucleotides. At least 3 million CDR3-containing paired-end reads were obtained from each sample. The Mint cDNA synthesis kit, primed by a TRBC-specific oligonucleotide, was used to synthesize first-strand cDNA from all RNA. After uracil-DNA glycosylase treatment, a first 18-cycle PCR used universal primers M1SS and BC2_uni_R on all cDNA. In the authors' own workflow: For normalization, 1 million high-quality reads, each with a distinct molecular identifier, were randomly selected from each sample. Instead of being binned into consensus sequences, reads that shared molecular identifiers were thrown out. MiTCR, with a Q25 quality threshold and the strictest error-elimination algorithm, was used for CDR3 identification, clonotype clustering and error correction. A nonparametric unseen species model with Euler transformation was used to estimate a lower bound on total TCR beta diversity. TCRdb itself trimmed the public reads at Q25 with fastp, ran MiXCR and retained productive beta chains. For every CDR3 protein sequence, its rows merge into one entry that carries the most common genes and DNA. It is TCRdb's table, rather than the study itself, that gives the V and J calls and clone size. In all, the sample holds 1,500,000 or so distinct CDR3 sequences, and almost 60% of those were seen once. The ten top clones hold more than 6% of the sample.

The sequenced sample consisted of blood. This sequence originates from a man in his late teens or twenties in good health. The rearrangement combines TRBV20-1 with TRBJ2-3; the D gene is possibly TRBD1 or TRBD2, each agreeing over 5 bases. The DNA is TGCAGTGCTAGAGATCCTCGGGACCCCAACACTTACACAGATACGCAGTATTTT. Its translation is CSARDPRDPNTYTDTQYF.